Given below is one T cell receptor beta chain in context. These data originate in a study of T cell changes during pregnancy in multiple sclerosis. TCRdb's copy holds only in-frame clones and misses some; the assay was immunoSEQ multiplex PCR. The sample holds about 49,000 clones, roughly 92% seen once. The CDR3 is 13 residues long. V lost 6 bases to trimming and J lost 7 bases, with 10 bases between them. Germline loops: CDR1 LNHDA, CDR2 SQIVND (reference sequence). The sample was CD4+ T cells from peripheral blood mononuclear cells, taken in the second trimester of pregnancy. The chain carries TRBV19 and TRBJ1-6; a possible D gene is TRBD1 (6 bases). This clonotype was obtained from a female donor in good health, enrolled as a control in a pregnancy study. The CDR3 DNA is TGTGCCAGTAGAGGCAGGGGAAATTCACCCCTCCACTTT. As protein: CASRGRGNSPLHF.